This T cell receptor beta chain was identified in a study of shared clonotypes between healthy human individuals. Libraries were prepared by immunoSEQ multiplex PCR; TCRdb keeps only in-frame clonotypes and omits some of them. The sample has about 2.1 million clones, 93% seen once. In the naive CD8 group, cells lacked CD45RO and were positively selected for CCR7, so terminally differentiated effector memory CD45RA+ cells were left out. In germline, CDR1 is MNHEY, CDR2 SMNVEV (reference sequence). The V gene lost 2 bases and the J gene lost 3 bases, with 8 bases spanning the gap. The CDR3 consists of 14 residues. Concerning this clone: In the same sample, other DNA sequences code for this CDR3.

The sequenced sample was naive CD8+ T cells from PBMCs. The sequence was obtained from a man aged 18-30 years in good health. Some clones in this sample may be carry-over from other donors' samples. The genes are TRBV27 and TRBJ1-5; D ambiguous. CDR3 in amino acids: CASSLRASNQPQHF. CDR3 DNA sequence: TGTGCCAGCAGTTTAAGGGCGTCCAATCAGCCCCAGCATTTT.